This T cell receptor (beta chain) came from a study of blood T cell repertoires in COVID-19. The CDR3 loop spans 14 amino acids. V was trimmed by 1 base and J by 2 bases, leaving 6 bases between them. Germline assignment: CDR1 SGHVS and CDR2 FQNEAQ. Libraries were prepared by immunoSEQ multiplex PCR; TCRdb keeps only in-frame clonotypes and omits some of them. Among some 59,000 clones, 75% to 85% were seen once, and the ten largest hold roughly 5.7%. The chain carries TRBV7-8 and TRBJ1-5, with unresolved D. This receptor was taken from a woman aged 55 to 70 with acute or convalescent COVID-19. Sample: peripheral blood. CDR3 sequence: CASSLGSRNQPQHF. The CDR3 coding sequence is TGTGCCAGCAGCTTAGGCAGTCGCAATCAGCCCCAGCATTTT.